The T cell receptor (beta chain) under discussion was sequenced for a study of shared clonotypes between healthy human individuals. Sequenced by immunoSEQ multiplex PCR; TCRdb stores in-frame clones only, minus some. The sample holds roughly 700,000 clones, around 74% seen once. This clone was seen a single time. This CDR3 region has 15 residues. J was trimmed by 4 bases and V by 7 bases; bases with no gene match: 6. Germline V gene lookup returns CDR1 MNHNS and CDR2 SASEGT. The sample consisted of memory CD4+ T cells sorted from blood. Subset denoted: CD45RA-negative fraction. The chain is built from TRBV6-1 and TRBJ2-7; 14 bases align to TRBD2. This sequence was found in a woman under 40 in good health. The CDR3 sequence: CASKDGTSGSYEQYF. The DNA for the CDR3 is TGTGCCAGCAAAGATGGGACTAGCGGGAGTTACGAGCAGTACTTC.